Following are 11 T cell receptor beta chains from one sample sequenced in a study of shared clonotypes between healthy human individuals. The assay was immunoSEQ multiplex PCR, and TCRdb's table has in-frame clones only and misses some. This repertoire shows 550,000 to 600,000 clones, roughly 98% found once; its top ten account for approximately 0.3%. In the naive CD8 group, cells lacked CD45RO and were positively selected for CCR7, so terminally differentiated effector memory CD45RA+ cells were left out. Sequencing used naive CD8+ T cells sorted from blood. The receptor source for this set is a man aged 25 to 40 in good health.

This chain links TRBV4-1 with TRBJ2-1; 7 bases are shared with TRBD1. This CDR3 is built from 14 residues. With V trimmed by 5 bases and J by 3 bases, 4 bases remained unmatched. Germline-derived CDR1 and CDR2 are MGHRA and YSYEKL. The CDR3 sequence is CASSLGQNYNEQFF. DNA for the CDR3: TGCGCCAGCAGCTTGGGACAGAACTACAATGAGCAGTTCTTC.

The gene calls are TRBV15 and TRBJ1-3; D gene uncertain. V was shortened by 0 bases and J by 4 bases, with 10 bases between the two germline ends. The CDR3 spans 15 residues. In germline, CDR1 is LNHNV, CDR2 YYDKDF (reference sequence). CDR3 in DNA: TGTGCCACCAGCAGAGACCTTGGCCCGGGAAACACCATATATTTT. Translation gives CATSRDLGPGNTIYF.

This clone was detected once. This rearrangement joins TRBV27 to TRBJ1-5; D gene uncertain. V was trimmed by 2 bases and J by 9 bases, leaving 11 bases between them. Germline CDR1 MNHEY, CDR2 SMNVEV (reference sequence). The CDR3 is 13 amino acids. CDR3 DNA: TGTGCCAGCAGTTTAGGGGATCGCAGGCCCCAGCATTTT. Translating it yields CASSLGDRRPQHF.

The rearrangement joins TRBV18 to TRBJ2-7; 10 nucleotides agree with TRBD2. V dropped 2 bases and J dropped 5; count of bases not matched to a gene: 9. Germline CDR1 and CDR2: KGHSH and LQKENI. The CDR3 covers 16 residues. CDR3: CASSPYVLAGVDEQYF. CDR3 bases: TGTGCCAGCTCACCATACGTCCTAGCGGGAGTCGACGAGCAGTACTTC.

This chain joins TRBV5-4 and TRBJ2-6; the D gene is possibly TRBD1 (6 bases). CDR3 size: 15 residues. Germline V CDR1 and CDR2: SGHNT, YYREEE (reference sequence). V lost 2 bases and J 3 bases, leaving 9 bases between the germline ends. CDR3 protein: CASSLQGGGANVLTF. DNA for the CDR3: TGTGCCAGCAGCTTACAGGGTGGTGGGGCCAACGTCCTGACTTTC. Based on the CDR3 plus reference TRBV5-4 and TRBJ2-6, the full variable domain is ETGVTQSPTHLIKTRGQQVTLRCSSQSGHNTVSWYQQALGQGPQFIFQYYREEENGRGNFPPRFSGLQFPNYSSELNVNALELDDSALYLCASSLQGGGANVLTFGAGSRLTVL.

The chain combines TRBV27 with TRBJ2-5, with 12 positions matching TRBD1. CDR3 length equals 16 residues. CDR1 and CDR2 from the germline V gene are MNHEY and SMNVEV (reference sequence). J gave up 4 bases and V 5 bases, and 8 bases lay outside the gene matches. The CDR3 DNA follows: TGTGCCAGCAGTCCCGCGGGACAGGGGGCCCGAGAGACCCAGTACTTC. The encoded protein is CASSPAGQGARETQYF.

The chain has TRBV7-2 and TRBJ2-5; possible D gene TRBD2, 5 bases. With 6 bases removed from V and 0 bases from J, the gap between germline ends came to 20 bases. There are 17 residues in the CDR3. Germline V CDR1 and CDR2: SGHTA, FQGNSA. CDR3 protein: CASSSTWSGPYQETQYF. As DNA, the CDR3 is TGTGCCAGCAGTTCAACTTGGAGCGGACCGTACCAAGAGACCCAGTACTTC.

The chain links TRBV18 to TRBJ2-3, with TRBD1 matching over 7 bases. The V gene's germline CDR1 is KGHSH and CDR2 LQKENI. The V and J ends lost 3 bases and 0 bases, in that order; junction bases with no gene match: 6. This CDR3 contains 16 residues. The CDR3 sequence is CASSPPPGQSTDTQYF. The CDR3 coding sequence is TGTGCCAGCTCACCTCCCCCGGGACAGAGCACAGATACGCAGTATTTT.

The chain recombines TRBV19 with TRBJ2-1; D is possibly TRBD2 (5 bases). Trimming stripped 1 base from V and 5 bases from J, with 15 bases between. This CDR3 spans 16 amino acids. CDR1 is LNHDA and CDR2 is SQIVND in the germline V gene (reference sequence). The CDR3 nucleotides are TGTGCCAGTAGTATAGGCTTCGGGGAACAAAACAATGAGCAGTTCTTC. This sequence encodes CASSIGFGEQNNEQFF.

The gene calls are TRBV13 and TRBJ2-5, with a tentative D call TRBD2 (6 bases). Germline V gene lookup returns CDR1 PRHDT and CDR2 FYEKMQ (reference sequence). The CDR3 sequence is 13 residues long. Trimming stripped 6 bases from V and 4 bases from J, with 12 bases between. The CDR3 is CASRWEDGETQYF. Written as DNA, the CDR3 is TGTGCCAGCAGGTGGGAGGATGGAGAGACCCAGTACTTC.

V and J are TRBV5-5 and TRBJ2-7; 10 positions match TRBD2. The V gene end was trimmed by 4 bases and the J gene end by 11 bases; junction bases not matched to a gene: 21. The CDR3 extends over 17 amino acids. Germline assignment: CDR1 SGHKS and CDR2 YYEKEE (reference sequence). The CDR3 bases are TGTGCCAGCAGCCCCCGGGGCGGGGCTAGCGGGAGTTCCCCAAAGTACTTC. Encoded protein: CASSPRGGASGSSPKYF.